This T cell receptor beta chain comes out of a study of blood T cell repertoires in COVID-19. Study at large: Samples taken during acute and convalescent COVID-19 were collected in the United States, Italy and Spain. Sources were T cells, B-cell-depleted T cells, or PBMCs; the material itself was cDNA or gDNA.

From germline, CDR1 is SGHTA and CDR2 FQGNSA. Trimming pared 5 bases from V and 0 bases from J, leaving 12 bases between. This CDR3 contains 15 residues. In the authors' methods: Reference gene primer amplification gave nucleated cell count estimates. Using immunoSEQ multiplex PCR, the repertoire was profiled, and TCRdb retains in-frame clones only, with some absent. For V, J and clone size, that table is used; D and trimming come from the DNA. The sample has tens of thousands of clones, roughly nine tenths seen once. This chain joins TRBV7-2 and TRBJ2-3; D remains ambiguous. Sequencing was carried out using peripheral blood. This clonotype was obtained from a human donor in a cohort sampled during active COVID-19. CDR3 nucleotides: TGTGCCAGCAGCCAACAGTCCTCTAGCACAGATACGCAGTATTTT. The encoded protein is CASSQQSSSTDTQYF.